These 17 T cell receptor beta chains were all obtained from the same sample, sequenced in a study of shared clonotypes between healthy human individuals. TCRdb's table, derived via immunoSEQ multiplex PCR, lists solely in-frame clones and lacks some. This sample has about 980,000 clones, with approximately 76% found just once. Sequenced input: memory CD4+ T cells sorted from blood. The subset denotes: CD45RA-negative fraction. These receptors came from a man between 18 and 35 years old in good health.

In nucleotides, the CDR3 is TGCGCCAGCAGCCCCTGGACAGTTGCCTACGAGCAGTACTTC. The encoded protein is CASSPWTVAYEQYF. V gene TRBV5-1 combines with J gene TRBJ2-7, with D tentatively TRBD1 (6 bases). The CDR3 extends over 14 amino acids. V dropped 4 bases and J dropped 2 bases, with 13 bases sitting between them. Per germline, CDR1 SGHRS and CDR2 YFSETQ. The full variable domain, its missing parts supplied by reference TRBV5-1 and TRBJ2-7, is KAGVTQTPRYLIKTRGQQVTLSCSPISGHRSVSWYQQTPGQGLQFLFEYFSETQRNKGNFPGRFSGRQFSNSRSEMNVSTLELGDSALYLCASSPWTVAYEQYFGPGTRLTVT.

The chain is built from TRBV6-1 and TRBJ1-1; perhaps TRBD1 as D (6 bases). CDR3 length: 17 residues. V lost 0 bases and J 4 bases, leaving 18 bases between the germline ends. CDR1 is MNHNS, CDR2 SASEGT, per germline. CDR3 nucleotides: TGTGCCAGCAGTGAAGCTATTGGGGGCGGATGGGGCACTGAAGCTTTCTTT. It yields the protein CASSEAIGGGWGTEAFF.

The CDR3 protein is CASSPGQGPGNTIYF. Written as DNA, the CDR3 is TGCGCCAGCAGCCCAGGACAGGGGCCTGGAAACACCATATATTTT. The chain links TRBV5-1 to TRBJ1-3; 9 nucleotides align to TRBD1. Germline V gene data show CDR1 as SGHRS and CDR2 as YFSETQ. The CDR3 is made up of 15 amino acids. V lost 4 bases and J lost 2; bases outside the gene matches: 4.

This chain connects TRBV4-1 to TRBJ2-1, with D perhaps matching TRBD1 (6 bases). Germline loops: CDR1 MGHRA, CDR2 YSYEKL. The V gene lost 1 base and the J gene lost 2 bases, with 9 bases spanning the gap. There are 15 residues in the CDR3. The chain's CDR3 is CASSQVGGTYNEQFF. The CDR3 DNA reads as TGCGCCAGCAGCCAAGTAGGGGGTACCTACAATGAGCAGTTCTTC.

The chain is built from TRBV18 and TRBJ2-5, with D unresolved. The CDR3 is made up of 13 amino acids. Germline assignment: CDR1 KGHSH and CDR2 LQKENI. Trimming stripped 2 bases from V and 3 bases from J, with 7 bases between. The CDR3 sequence is CASSPGQKETQYF. The CDR3, as DNA: TGTGCCAGCTCACCAGGGCAGAAAGAGACCCAGTACTTC. Supplemented by reference TRBV18 and TRBJ2-5, the full variable domain reads NAGVMQNPRHLVRRRGQEARLRCSPMKGHSHVYWYRQLPEEGLKFMVYLQKENIIDESGMPKERFSAEFPKEGPSILRIQQVVRGDSAAYFCASSPGQKETQYFGPGTRLLVL.

This clone was recorded at least ten times. The chain links TRBV5-6 to TRBJ1-1; TRBD1 aligns across 7 bases. The V segment lost 4 bases and the J segment 1 base; nucleotides outside the gene matches: 10. This CDR3 is built from 16 residues. The germline V gene encodes CDR1 SGHDT and CDR2 YYEEEE. For the CDR3, the DNA is TGTGCCAGCAGCAGAGAGTCGACAGGGAGGAACACTGAAGCTTTCTTT. It translates to CASSRESTGRNTEAFF. The full variable domain, in which reference TRBV5-6 and TRBJ1-1 provide the parts outside the CDR3, is DAGVTQSPTHLIKTRGQQVTLRCSPKSGHDTVSWYQQALGQGPQFIFQYYEEEERQRGNFPDRFSGHQFPNYSSELNVNALLLGDSALYLCASSRESTGRNTEAFFGQGTRLTVV.

The rearrangement uses TRBV28 and TRBJ1-2; D is unclear. This CDR3 comprises 12 residues. The germline CDR1 and CDR2 sequences are MDHEN and SYDVKM. Trimming stripped 5 bases from V and 4 bases from J, with 8 bases between. The CDR3 is CASSLKSYGYTF. In DNA, the CDR3 is TGTGCCAGCAGTCTTAAGAGCTATGGCTACACCTTC.

This rearrangement joins TRBV2 to TRBJ2-7; 8 nucleotides line up with TRBD1. There are 13 residues in the CDR3. With V trimmed by 7 bases and J by 5 bases, 7 bases remained unmatched. Germline V gene sequence: CDR1 SNHLY, CDR2 FYNNEI. DNA of the CDR3: TGTGCCAGCAAGCGACAGGGGATGAACGAGCAGTACTTC. Translation gives CASKRQGMNEQYF.

This rearrangement joins TRBV30 to TRBJ2-7; D possibly corresponds to TRBD2 (6 bases). The CDR3 runs 13 residues. The V end lost 3 bases, the J end lost 7 bases, and 16 bases lay between the germline ends. Germline CDR1 is GTSNPN and CDR2 is SVGIG (reference sequence). CDR3 loop: CAWRLARGSEQYF. The CDR3 DNA follows: TGTGCCTGGAGGCTAGCGAGAGGTTCGGAGCAGTACTTC. The full variable domain, rest sourced from reference TRBV30 and TRBJ2-7, is SQTIHQWPATLVQPVGSPLSLECTVEGTSNPNLYWYRQAAGRGLQLLFYSVGIGQISSEVPQNLSASRPQDRQFILSSKKLLLSDSGFYLCAWRLARGSEQYFGPGTRLTVT.

The chain couples TRBV11-2 to TRBJ2-1; D not resolved. The CDR3 sequence is 15 residues long. V shed 5 bases and J shed 2 bases, with 13 bases lying between them. The germline V gene encodes CDR1 SGHAT and CDR2 FQNNGV. CDR3 residues: CASSPQKNTYNEQFF. The CDR3 DNA reads TGTGCCAGCAGCCCCCAGAAAAATACCTACAATGAGCAGTTCTTC. Together with reference TRBV11-2 and TRBJ2-1, the CDR3 gives the full variable domain: EAGVAQSPRYKIIEKRQSVAFWCNPISGHATLYWYQQILGQGPKLLIQFQNNGVVDDSQLPKDRFSAERLKGVDSTLKIQPAKLEDSAVYLCASSPQKNTYNEQFFGPGTRLTVL.

V is TRBV7-9 and J is TRBJ2-1; D unresolved. V lost 3 bases and J lost 10, with 4 bases in between. The CDR3 has 10 amino acids. Germline V gene sequence: CDR1 SEHNR, CDR2 FQNEAQ (reference sequence). The CDR3 loop is CASSLSEQFF. CDR3 DNA: TGTGCCAGCAGCTTGTCGGAGCAGTTCTTC.

Many counts were recorded for this clone. This chain's CDR3 is CASSQGLVTYEQYF. As DNA, the CDR3 is TGTGCCAGCAGCCAAGGACTAGTTACCTACGAGCAGTACTTC. The chain joins TRBV14 to TRBJ2-7; perhaps TRBD2 as D (6 bases). V lost 1 base and J lost 2, with 9 bases in between. Germline assignment: CDR1 SGHDN and CDR2 FVKESK. The CDR3 totals 14 residues.

V and J are TRBV10-3 and TRBJ2-7; a possible D gene is TRBD1 (8 bases). The CDR3 is made up of 17 amino acids. V was shortened by 0 bases and J by 2 bases, with 17 bases between the two germline ends. CDR1 is ENHRY and CDR2 is SYGVKD in the germline V gene. CDR3 bases: TGTGCCATCAGTGAGTCGACAGGGGCCAGCGGGGCCTACGAGCAGTACTTC. Encoded protein: CAISESTGASGAYEQYF.

This clone was seen more than once but under ten times. The CDR3 nucleotides are TGTGCCAGCAGTGGACTAGCGGGAGCAGATACGCAGTATTTT. The encoded protein is CASSGLAGADTQYF. The chain couples TRBV6-4 to TRBJ2-3; TRBD2 agrees at 12 bases. The CDR3 runs 14 residues. Per germline, CDR1 MRHNA and CDR2 SNTAGT. V gave up 4 bases and J gave up 4 bases; unmatched junction bases: 0.

The chain recombines TRBV28 with TRBJ2-3; 7 nucleotides agree with TRBD2. Looked up from germline, CDR1 is MDHEN and CDR2 is SYDVKM. V lost 2 bases and J lost 0; bases outside the gene matches: 2. This CDR3 contains 15 residues. DNA of the CDR3: TGTGCCAGCAGTTTAGCGGGGGAAAGCACAGATACGCAGTATTTT. It is translated as CASSLAGESTDTQYF.

The chain couples TRBV9 to TRBJ1-4, with D possibly TRBD1 on 5 matching bases. Trimming shortened V by 6 bases and J by 7 bases, and 19 bases separated the two germline ends. The CDR3 spans 15 residues. CDR1 SGDLS and CDR2 YYNGEE come from the germline V gene. CDR3 DNA sequence: TGTGCCAGCACCGAAGGACATGAGAAAGGTGAAAAACTGTTTTTT. Its protein product is CASTEGHEKGEKLFF.

The V call is TRBV27, the J call TRBJ1-6, with a tentative D call TRBD1 (6 bases). This CDR3 region has 17 residues. V was cut by 6 bases and J by 0 bases, with 15 bases left in between. Germline lookup yields CDR1 MNHEY and CDR2 SMNVEV (reference sequence). The CDR3 is CASRSGGRSSYNSPLHF. CDR3 DNA sequence: TGTGCCAGCAGGTCGGGGGGGCGGAGCTCCTATAATTCACCCCTCCACTTT.